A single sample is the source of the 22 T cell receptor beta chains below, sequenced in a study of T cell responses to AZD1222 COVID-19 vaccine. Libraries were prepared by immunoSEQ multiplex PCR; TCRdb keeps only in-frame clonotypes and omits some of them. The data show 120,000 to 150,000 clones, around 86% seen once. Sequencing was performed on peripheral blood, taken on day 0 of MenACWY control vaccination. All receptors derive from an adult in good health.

The CDR3 sequence is CASGPTILAGNTIYF. CDR3 nucleotides: TGTGCTAGTGGTCCTACAATTCTAGCTGGAAACACCATATATTTT. The chain is built from TRBV12-5 and TRBJ1-3; D remains ambiguous. The V gene's germline CDR1 is LGHNT and CDR2 FRNRAP. Trimming cost V 5 bases and J 2 bases, with 13 bases left between them. The CDR3 loop spans 15 amino acids.

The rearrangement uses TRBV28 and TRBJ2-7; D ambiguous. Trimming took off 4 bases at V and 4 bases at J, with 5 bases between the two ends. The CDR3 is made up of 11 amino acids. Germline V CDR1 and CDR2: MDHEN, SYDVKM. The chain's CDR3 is CASSSPYEQYV. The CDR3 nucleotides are TGTGCCAGCAGTTCCCCTTACGAGCAGTACGTC.

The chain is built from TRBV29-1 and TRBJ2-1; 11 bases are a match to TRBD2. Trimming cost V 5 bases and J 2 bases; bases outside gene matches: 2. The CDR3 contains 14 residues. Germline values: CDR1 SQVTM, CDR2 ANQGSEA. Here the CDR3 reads CSVIAGGPYNEQFF. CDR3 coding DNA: TGCAGCGTTATAGCGGGGGGGCCCTACAATGAGCAGTTCTTC.

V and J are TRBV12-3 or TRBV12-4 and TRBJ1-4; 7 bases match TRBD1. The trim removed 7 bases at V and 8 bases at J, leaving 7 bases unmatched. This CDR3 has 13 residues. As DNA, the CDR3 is TGTGCCAGCACCATCAAACAGGGGGAAAAACTGTTTTTT. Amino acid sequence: CASTIKQGEKLFF.

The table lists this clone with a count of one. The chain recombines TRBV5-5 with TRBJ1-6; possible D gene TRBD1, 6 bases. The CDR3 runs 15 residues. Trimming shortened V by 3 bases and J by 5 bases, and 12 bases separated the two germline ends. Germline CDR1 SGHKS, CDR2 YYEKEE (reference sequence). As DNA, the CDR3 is TGTGCCAGCAGCTGGGAAACAGGGAATAATTCACCCCTCCACTTT. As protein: CASSWETGNNSPLHF.

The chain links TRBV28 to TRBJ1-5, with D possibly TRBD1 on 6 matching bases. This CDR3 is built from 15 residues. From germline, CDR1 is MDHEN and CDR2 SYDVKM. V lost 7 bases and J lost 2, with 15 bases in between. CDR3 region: CASTLLTGRNQPQHF. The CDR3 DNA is TGTGCCAGCACCCTTCTGACAGGACGCAATCAGCCCCAGCATTTT. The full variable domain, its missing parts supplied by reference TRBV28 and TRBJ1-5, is DVKVTQSSRYLVKRTGEKVFLECVQDMDHENMFWYRQDPGLGLRLIYFSYDVKMKEKGDIPEGYSVSREKKERFSLILESASTNQTSMYLCASTLLTGRNQPQHFGDGTRLSIL.

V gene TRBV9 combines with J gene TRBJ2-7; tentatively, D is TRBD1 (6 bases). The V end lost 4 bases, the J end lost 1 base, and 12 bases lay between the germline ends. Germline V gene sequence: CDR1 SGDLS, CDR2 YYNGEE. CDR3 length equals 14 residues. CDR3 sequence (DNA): TGTGCCAGCAGCAAGAGACAGGTTTCCTACGAGCAGTACTTC. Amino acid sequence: CASSKRQVSYEQYF.

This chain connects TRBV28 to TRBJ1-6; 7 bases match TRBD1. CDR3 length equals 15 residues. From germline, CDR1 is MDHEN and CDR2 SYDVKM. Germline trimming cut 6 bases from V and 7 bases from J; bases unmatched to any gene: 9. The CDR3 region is CASSQPGQQNSPLHF. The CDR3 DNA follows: TGTGCCAGCAGCCAACCGGGACAGCAGAATTCACCCCTCCACTTT.

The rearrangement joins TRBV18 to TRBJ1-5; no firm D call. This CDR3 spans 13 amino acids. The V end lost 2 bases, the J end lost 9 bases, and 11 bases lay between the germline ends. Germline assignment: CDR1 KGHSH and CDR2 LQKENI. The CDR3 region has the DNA TGTGCCAGCTCACCAGGGAGGCAGTGGCCCCAGCATTTT. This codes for CASSPGRQWPQHF. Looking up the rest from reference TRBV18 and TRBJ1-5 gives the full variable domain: NAGVMQNPRHLVRRRGQEARLRCSPMKGHSHVYWYRQLPEEGLKFMVYLQKENIIDESGMPKERFSAEFPKEGPSILRIQQVVRGDSAAYFCASSPGRQWPQHFGDGTRLSIL.

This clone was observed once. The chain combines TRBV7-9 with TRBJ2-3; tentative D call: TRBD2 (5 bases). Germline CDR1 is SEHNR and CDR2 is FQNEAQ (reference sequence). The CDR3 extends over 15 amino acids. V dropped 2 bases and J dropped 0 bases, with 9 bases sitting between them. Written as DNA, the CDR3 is TGTGCCAGCAGCTTAAGCCCTAGCAGCACAGATACGCAGTATTTT. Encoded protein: CASSLSPSSTDTQYF.

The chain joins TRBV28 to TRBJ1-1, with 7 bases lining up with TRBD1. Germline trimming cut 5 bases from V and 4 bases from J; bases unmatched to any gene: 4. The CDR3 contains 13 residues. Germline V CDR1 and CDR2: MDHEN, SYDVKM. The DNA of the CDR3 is TGTGCCAGCAGTCACAGGGGAGGCACTGAAGCTTTCTTT. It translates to CASSHRGGTEAFF.

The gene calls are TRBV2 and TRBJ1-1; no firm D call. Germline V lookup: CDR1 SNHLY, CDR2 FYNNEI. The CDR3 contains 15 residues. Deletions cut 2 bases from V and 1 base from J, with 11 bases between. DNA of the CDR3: TGTGCCAGCAGTGAAACGCCCCGGGGGAACACTGAAGCTTTCTTT. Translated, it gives CASSETPRGNTEAFF. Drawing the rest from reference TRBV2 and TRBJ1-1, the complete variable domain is EPEVTQTPSHQVTQMGQEVILRCVPISNHLYFYWYRQILGQKVEFLVSFYNNEISEKSEIFDDQFSVERPDGSNFTLKIRSTKLEDSAMYFCASSETPRGNTEAFFGQGTRLTVV.

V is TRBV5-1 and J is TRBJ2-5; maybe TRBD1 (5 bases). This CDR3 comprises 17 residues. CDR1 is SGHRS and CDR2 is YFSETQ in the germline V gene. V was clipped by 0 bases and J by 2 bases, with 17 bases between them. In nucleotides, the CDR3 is TGCGCCAGCAGCTTGGATTTGAGATGGGGCCCACAAGAGACCCAGTACTTC. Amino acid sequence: CASSLDLRWGPQETQYF.

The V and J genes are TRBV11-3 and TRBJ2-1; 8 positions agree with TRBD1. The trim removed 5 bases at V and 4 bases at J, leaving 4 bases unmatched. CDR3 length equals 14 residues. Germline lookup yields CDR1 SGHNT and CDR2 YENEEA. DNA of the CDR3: TGTGCCAGCAGCGGACAGGGCGAATACAATGAGCAGTTCTTC. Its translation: CASSGQGEYNEQFF.

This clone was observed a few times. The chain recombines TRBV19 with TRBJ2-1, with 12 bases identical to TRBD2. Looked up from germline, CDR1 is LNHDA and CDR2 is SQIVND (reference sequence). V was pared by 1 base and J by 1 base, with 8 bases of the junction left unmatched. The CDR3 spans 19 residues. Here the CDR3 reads CASSIGASGGAGSYNEQFF. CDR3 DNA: TGTGCCAGTAGTATAGGGGCTAGCGGGGGGGCCGGGTCCTACAATGAGCAGTTCTTC.

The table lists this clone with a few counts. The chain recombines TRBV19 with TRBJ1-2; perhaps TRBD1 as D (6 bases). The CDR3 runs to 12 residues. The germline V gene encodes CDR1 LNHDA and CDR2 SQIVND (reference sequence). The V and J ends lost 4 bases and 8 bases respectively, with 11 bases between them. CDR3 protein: CASSNRQEGYTF. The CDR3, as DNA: TGTGCCAGTAGTAACCGACAGGAGGGCTACACCTTC.

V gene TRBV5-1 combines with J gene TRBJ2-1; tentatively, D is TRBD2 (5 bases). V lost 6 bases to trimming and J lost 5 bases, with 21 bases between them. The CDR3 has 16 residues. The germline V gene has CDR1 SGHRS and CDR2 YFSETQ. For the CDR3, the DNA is TGCGCCAGCACCCCGGAGACGCCGGGAAGGAACAATGAGCAGTTCTTC. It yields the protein CASTPETPGRNNEQFF.

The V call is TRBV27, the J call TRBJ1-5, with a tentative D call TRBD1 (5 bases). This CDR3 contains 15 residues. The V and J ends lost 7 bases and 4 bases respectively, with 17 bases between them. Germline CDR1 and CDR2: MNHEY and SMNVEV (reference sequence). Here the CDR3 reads CASKSNTGANQPQHF. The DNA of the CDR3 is TGTGCCAGCAAGTCCAATACCGGGGCTAATCAGCCCCAGCATTTT.

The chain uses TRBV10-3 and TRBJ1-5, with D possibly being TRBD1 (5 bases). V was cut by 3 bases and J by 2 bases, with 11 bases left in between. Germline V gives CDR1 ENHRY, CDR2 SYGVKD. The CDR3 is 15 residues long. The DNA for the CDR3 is TGTGCCATCAGTGATCTGGGGCGCGGCAATCAGCCCCAGCATTTT. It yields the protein CAISDLGRGNQPQHF.

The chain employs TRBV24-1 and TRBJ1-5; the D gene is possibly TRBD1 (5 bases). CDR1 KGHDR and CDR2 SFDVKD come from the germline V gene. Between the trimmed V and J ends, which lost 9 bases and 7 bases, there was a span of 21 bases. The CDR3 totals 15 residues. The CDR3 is CATSHRDQNGQPQHF. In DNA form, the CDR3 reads TGTGCCACCTCCCACCGGGACCAAAACGGGCAGCCCCAGCATTTT.

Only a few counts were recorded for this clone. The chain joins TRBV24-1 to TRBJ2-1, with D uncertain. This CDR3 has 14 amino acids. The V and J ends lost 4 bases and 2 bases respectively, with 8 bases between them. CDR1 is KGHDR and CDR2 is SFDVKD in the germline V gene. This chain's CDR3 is CATSEHTAYNEQFF. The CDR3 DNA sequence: TGTGCCACCAGTGAGCACACAGCCTACAATGAGCAGTTCTTC.

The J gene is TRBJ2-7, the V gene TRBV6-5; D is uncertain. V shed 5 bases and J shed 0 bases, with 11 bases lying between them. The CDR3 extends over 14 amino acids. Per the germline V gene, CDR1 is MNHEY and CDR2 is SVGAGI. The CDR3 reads CASSLDRSSYEQYV. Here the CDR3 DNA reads TGTGCCAGCAGTCTTGACCGGAGCTCCTACGAGCAGTACGTC.